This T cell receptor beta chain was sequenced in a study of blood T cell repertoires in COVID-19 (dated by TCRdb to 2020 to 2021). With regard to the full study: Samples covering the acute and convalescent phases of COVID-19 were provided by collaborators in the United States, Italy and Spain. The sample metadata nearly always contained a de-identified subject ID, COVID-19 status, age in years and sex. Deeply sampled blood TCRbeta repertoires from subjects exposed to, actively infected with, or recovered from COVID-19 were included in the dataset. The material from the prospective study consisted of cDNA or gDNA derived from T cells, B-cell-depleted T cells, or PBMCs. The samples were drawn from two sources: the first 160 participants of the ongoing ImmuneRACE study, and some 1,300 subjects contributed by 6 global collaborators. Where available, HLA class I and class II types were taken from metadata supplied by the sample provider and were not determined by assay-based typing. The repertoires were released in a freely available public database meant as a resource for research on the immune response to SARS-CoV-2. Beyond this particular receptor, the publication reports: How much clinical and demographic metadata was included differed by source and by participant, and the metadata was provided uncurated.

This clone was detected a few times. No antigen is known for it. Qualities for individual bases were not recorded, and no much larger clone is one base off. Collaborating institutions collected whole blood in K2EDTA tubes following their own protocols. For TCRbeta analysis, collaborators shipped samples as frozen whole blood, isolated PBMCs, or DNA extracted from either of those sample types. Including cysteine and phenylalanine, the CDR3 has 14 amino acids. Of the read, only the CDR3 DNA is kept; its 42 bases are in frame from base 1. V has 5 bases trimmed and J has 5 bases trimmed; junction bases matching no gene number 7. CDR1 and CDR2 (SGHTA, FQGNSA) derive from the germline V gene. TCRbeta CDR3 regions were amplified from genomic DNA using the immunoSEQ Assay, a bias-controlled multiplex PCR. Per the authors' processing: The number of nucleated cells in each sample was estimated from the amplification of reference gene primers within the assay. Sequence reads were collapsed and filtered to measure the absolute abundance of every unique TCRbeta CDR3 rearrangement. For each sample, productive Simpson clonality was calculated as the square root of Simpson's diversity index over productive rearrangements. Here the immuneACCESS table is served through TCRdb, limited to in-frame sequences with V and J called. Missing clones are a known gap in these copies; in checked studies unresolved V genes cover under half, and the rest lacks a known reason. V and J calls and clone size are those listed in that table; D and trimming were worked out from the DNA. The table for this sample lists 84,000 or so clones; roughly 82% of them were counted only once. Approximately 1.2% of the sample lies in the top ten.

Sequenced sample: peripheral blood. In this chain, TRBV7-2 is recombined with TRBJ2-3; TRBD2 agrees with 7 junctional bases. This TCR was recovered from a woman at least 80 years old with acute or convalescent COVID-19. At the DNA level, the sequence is TGTGCCAGCAGCCCCAGGACTAGGGGAGATACGCAGTATTTT. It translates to CASSPRTRGDTQYF.